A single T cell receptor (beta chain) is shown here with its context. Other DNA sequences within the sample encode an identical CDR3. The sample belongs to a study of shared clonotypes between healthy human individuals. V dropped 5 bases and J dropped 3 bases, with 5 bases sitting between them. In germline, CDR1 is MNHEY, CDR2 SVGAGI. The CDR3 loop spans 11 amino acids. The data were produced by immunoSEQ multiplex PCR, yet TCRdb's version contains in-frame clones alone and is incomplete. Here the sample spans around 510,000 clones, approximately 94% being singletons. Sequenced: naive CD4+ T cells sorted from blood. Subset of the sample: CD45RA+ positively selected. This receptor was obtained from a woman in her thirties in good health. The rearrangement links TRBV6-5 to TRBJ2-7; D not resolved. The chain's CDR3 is CASSQNYEQYF. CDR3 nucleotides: TGTGCCAGCAGTCAGAACTACGAGCAGTACTTC.